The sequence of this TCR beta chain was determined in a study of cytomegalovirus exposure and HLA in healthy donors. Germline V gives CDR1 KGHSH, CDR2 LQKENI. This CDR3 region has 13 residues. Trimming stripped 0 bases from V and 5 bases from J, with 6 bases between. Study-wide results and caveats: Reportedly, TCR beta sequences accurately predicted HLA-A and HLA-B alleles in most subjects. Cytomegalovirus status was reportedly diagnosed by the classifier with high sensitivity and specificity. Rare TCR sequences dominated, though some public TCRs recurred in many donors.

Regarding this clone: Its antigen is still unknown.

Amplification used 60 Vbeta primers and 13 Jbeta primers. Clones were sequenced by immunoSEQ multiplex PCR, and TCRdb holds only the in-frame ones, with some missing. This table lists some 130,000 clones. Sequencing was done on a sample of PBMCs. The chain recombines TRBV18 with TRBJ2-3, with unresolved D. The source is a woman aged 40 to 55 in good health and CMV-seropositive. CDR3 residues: CASSPPNKDTQYF. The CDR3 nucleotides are TGTGCCAGCTCACCACCGAACAAAGATACGCAGTATTTT.